This T cell receptor beta chain appears in the sequencing data of a study of blood T cell repertoires in COVID-19. The wider study: Material from acute and convalescent COVID-19 was sourced from the United States, Italy and Spain. T cells, B-cell-depleted T cells, or PBMCs provided the cDNA or gDNA that served as material.

In the original analysis: The assay estimated nucleated cells by amplifying reference gene primers. TCRdb keeps only in-frame clones here, not all; method: immunoSEQ multiplex PCR. V and J calls and clone size come straight from that table; D and trimming were deduced from the DNA. The data contain roughly 100,000 clones, 84% of them seen just once; the ten biggest clones take up less than 10%. Trimming removed 5 bases from V and 4 bases from J, with 24 bases in between. Germline-derived CDR1 and CDR2 are MNHEY and SMNVEV (reference sequence). The length of the CDR3 is 17 residues. Material for sequencing was peripheral blood. The clonotype originates from a man aged 40-49 years with active or convalescent COVID-19. The chain recombines TRBV27 with TRBJ2-7; tentatively, D is TRBD2 (6 bases). CDR3 nucleotides: TGTGCCAGCAGTCTAACGGTGGGGACTTTGGGCATGTACGAGCAGTACTTC. Translation: CASSLTVGTLGMYEQYF.